This TCR beta chain was retrieved from a study of identical twins (dated by TCRdb to the mid-2010s). At the level of the whole study: TCR alpha and beta repertoires from monozygotic twins, unrelated adults of various ages and cord blood were deep-sequenced to test whether fetal clonotypes persist. To rule out contamination, the twin experiments were replicated at different times with different library preparation protocols.

This clonotype was observed a handful of times. Which antigen it targets is not known. There are no base qualities to consult, and no much larger clone falls within one base. Overall study results and their limits: In monozygotic twins, recombination models systematically underestimated out-of-frame TCR alpha sharing, but the models matched the sharing seen between unrelated individuals. Abundant cord blood beta clonotypes carried fewer insertions; young adult naive repertoires showed a weaker similar trend, while memory repertoires showed none. Out-of-frame TCR alpha sequences shared between twins showed an excess of low generation-probability sequences compared with coincidental sharing between unrelated individuals. Invariant T cells such as MAIT and iNKT could partly confound zero-insertion analyses, although diverse VJ usage argued against such confounding for most clonotypes. Conclusions relied on cross-sectional statistical analysis, since the same donors could not be followed over many years. A weaker excess of twin sharing was found in beta out-of-frame sequences because the signal-to-noise ratio was lowered by fewer shared sequences.

Only healthy Caucasian donors were included. Library method: 5' RACE. Sequencer: Illumina HiSeq 2000. Template switching added a universal primer binding site, and the final cDNA carried a unique molecular identifier that allowed TCR cDNA molecules to be counted accurately. Specific primers in the conserved constant-segment region were used to synthesize first-strand cDNA for the TCR alpha and beta chains. Each cDNA library was double barcoded, with a SMART-Mk sample barcode plus Illumina barcodes, to control for contamination. TruSeq adapter sequences along with Illumina sample barcodes were introduced in two successive PCR steps. Sequencing of the TCR alpha and beta cDNA libraries was done on the Illumina HiSeq platform using custom primers. Processing in the source paper ran as follows. MiGEC was used to process raw reads and extract unique molecular identifiers, and MiXCR was used to find CDR3 positions. For each individual, recombination models were inferred using an EM algorithm with the repgenHMM and IGoR tools. Shared clonotype analysis was performed with the tcR package in R, normalizing sharing by the product of cloneset sizes. Out-of-frame nonproductive sequences were analyzed to study raw recombination free of thymic and clonal selection effects. TCRdb trimmed public reads at Q25 via fastp, called clones via MiXCR and kept in-frame beta chains. CDR3 protein sequences are deduplicated, and each keeps its most common genes and DNA. The V and J calls were determined by TCRdb, not by the authors. Here the sample has 1.5 million to 2 million distinct CDR3 sequences; 25% to 35% occur a single time. The ten most abundant clones make up approximately 0.29% of the sample.

Specimen: cord blood. The receptor's source is a newborn girl in good health.

The DNA is TGTGCCAGCAGCCAAGATGGGAGCGGAGCCCCCTACGAGCAGTACTTC. Translated, it gives CASSQDGSGAPYEQYF. The rearranged chain carries TRBV4-2 and TRBJ2-7, and the D gene may be TRBD2, 5 bases matching. From the cysteine up to the phenylalanine, the CDR3 has a length of 16 residues. Of all the DNA, just the CDR3 is kept, 48 bases in frame from base 1. Trimming takes 0 bases from V and 2 bases from J, and the germline ends sit 14 bases apart. The germline V gene specifies LGHNA as CDR1 and YNFKEQ as CDR2.